Described below is a single TCR beta chain sequence and its context. This entry belongs to a study of blood T cell repertoires in COVID-19. Whole-study context: Specimens from acute and convalescent COVID-19 originated in the United States, Italy and Spain.

Authors' processing steps: Reference gene primer amplification gave estimated nucleated cell counts. The assay was immunoSEQ multiplex PCR, and TCRdb's table has in-frame clones only and misses some. That table supplies the V and J calls and clone size; D and trimming were determined from the DNA. The sample comprises 120,000 or so clones, roughly 85% of which are singletons, and less than 8.5% rests with the top ten. After removal of 4 bases from V and 4 bases from J, the junction contained 2 bases not matched to a gene. Germline V gene lookup returns CDR1 SEHNR and CDR2 FQNEAQ (reference sequence). The CDR3 length is 14 residues.

This receptor was taken from a man older than 75 with active or convalescent COVID-19. The V and J genes are TRBV7-9 and TRBJ1-1; 11 nucleotides line up with TRBD1. Sample: peripheral blood. The CDR3 spells CASSSGTGGTEAFF. The CDR3 region has the DNA TGTGCCAGCAGCTCCGGGACAGGGGGCACTGAAGCTTTCTTT.